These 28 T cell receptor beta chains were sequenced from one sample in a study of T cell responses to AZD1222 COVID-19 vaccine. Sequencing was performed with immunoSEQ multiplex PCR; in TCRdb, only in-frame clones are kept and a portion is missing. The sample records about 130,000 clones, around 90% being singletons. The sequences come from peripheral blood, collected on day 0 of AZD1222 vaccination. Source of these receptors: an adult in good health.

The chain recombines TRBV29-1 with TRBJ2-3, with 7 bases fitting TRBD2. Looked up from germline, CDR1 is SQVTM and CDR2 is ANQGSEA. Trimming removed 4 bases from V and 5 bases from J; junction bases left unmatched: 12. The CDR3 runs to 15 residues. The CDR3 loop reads CSVVGWAGAVDTQYF. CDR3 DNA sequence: TGCAGCGTTGTGGGTTGGGCGGGAGCGGTAGATACGCAGTATTTT.

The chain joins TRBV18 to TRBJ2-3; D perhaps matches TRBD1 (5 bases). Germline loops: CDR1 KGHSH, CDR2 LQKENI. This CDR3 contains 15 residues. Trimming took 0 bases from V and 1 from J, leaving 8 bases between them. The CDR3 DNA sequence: TGTGCCAGCTCACCACCGGGCAGGGGCACAGATACGCAGTATTTT. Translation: CASSPPGRGTDTQYF.

In nucleotides, the CDR3 is TGCGCCAGCAGCCAAGATGACGGGAATCAGCCCCAGCATTTT. It yields the protein CASSQDDGNQPQHF. The J gene is TRBJ1-5, the V gene TRBV4-1; D not resolved. Germline-derived CDR1 and CDR2 are MGHRA and YSYEKL. The V end was cut by 0 bases, the J end by 4 bases, with 7 bases between. The CDR3 covers 14 residues.

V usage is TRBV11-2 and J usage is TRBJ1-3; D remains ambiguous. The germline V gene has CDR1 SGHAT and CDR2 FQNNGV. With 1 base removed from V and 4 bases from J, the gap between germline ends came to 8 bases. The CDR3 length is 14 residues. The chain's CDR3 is CASSLVAAGNTIYF. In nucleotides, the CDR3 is TGTGCCAGCAGCTTAGTGGCAGCCGGAAACACCATATATTTT.

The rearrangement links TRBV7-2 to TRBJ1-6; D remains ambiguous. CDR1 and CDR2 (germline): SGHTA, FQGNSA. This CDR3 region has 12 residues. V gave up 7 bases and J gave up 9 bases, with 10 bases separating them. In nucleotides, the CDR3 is TGTGCCAGCAAGTCAGGTGCTTCACCCCTCCACTTT. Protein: CASKSGASPLHF.

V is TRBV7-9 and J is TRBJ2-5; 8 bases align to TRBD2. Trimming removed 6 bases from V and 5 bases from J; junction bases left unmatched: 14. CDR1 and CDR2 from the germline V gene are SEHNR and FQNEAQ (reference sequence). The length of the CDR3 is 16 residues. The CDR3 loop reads CASSPIAGGPQETQYF. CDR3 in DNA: TGTGCCAGCAGTCCTATCGCGGGAGGCCCCCAGGAGACCCAGTACTTC. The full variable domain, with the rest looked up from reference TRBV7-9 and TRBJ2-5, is DTGVSQNPRHKITKRGQNVTFRCDPISEHNRLYWYRQTLGQGPEFLTYFQNEAQLEKSRLLSDRFSAERPKGSFSTLEIQRTEQGDSAMYLCASSPIAGGPQETQYFGPGTRLLVL.

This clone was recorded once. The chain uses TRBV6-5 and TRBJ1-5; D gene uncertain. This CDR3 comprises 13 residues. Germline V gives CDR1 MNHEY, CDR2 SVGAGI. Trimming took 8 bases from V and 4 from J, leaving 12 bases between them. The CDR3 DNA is TGTGCCAGCGAACTCTTGCGTAATCAGCCCCAGCATTTT. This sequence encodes CASELLRNQPQHF.

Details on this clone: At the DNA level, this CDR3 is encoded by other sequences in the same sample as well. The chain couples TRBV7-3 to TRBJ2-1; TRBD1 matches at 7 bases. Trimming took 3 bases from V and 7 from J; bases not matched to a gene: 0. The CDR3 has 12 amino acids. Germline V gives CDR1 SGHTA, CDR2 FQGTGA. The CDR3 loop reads CASSLTGNEQFF. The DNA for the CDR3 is TGTGCCAGCAGCTTGACAGGGAATGAGCAGTTCTTC.

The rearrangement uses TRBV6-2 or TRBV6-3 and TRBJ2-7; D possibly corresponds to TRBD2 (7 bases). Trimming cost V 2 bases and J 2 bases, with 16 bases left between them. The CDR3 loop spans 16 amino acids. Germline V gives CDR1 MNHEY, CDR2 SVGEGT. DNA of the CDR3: TGTGCCAGCAGTTACCGGGGAGGGGGAAAACCCTACGAGCAGTACTTC. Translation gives CASSYRGGGKPYEQYF.

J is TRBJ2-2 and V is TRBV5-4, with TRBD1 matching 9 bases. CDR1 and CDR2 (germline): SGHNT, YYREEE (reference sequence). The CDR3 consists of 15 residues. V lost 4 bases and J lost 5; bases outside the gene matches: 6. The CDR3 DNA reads TGTGCCAGCAGCCCCGGGACAGGGTGGACCGGGGAGCTGTTTTTT. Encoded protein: CASSPGTGWTGELFF. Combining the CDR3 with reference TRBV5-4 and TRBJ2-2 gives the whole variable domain ETGVTQSPTHLIKTRGQQVTLRCSSQSGHNTVSWYQQALGQGPQFIFQYYREEENGRGNFPPRFSGLQFPNYSSELNVNALELDDSALYLCASSPGTGWTGELFFGEGSRLTVL.

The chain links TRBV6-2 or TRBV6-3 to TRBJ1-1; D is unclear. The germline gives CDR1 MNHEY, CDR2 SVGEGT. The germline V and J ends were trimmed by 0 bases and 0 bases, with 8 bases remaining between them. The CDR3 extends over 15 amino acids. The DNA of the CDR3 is TGTGCCAGCAGTTACTCGATGGGTATGAACACTGAAGCTTTCTTT. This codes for CASSYSMGMNTEAFF.

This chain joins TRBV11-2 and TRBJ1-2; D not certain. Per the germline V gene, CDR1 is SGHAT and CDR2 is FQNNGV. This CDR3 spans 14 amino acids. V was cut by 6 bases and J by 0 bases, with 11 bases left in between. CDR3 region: CASSLSPTNYGYTF. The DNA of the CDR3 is TGTGCCAGCAGTTTATCACCCACTAACTATGGCTACACCTTC.

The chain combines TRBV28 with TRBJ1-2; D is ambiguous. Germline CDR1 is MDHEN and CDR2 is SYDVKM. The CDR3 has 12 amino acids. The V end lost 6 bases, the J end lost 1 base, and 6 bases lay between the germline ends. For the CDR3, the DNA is TGTGCCAGCAGCGAACTTAACTATGGCTACACCTTC. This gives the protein CASSELNYGYTF.

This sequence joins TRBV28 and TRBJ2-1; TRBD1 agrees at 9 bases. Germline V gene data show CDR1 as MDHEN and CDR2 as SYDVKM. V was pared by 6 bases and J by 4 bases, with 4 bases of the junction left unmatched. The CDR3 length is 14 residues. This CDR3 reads CASSPGTGYNEQFF. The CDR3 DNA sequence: TGTGCCAGCAGCCCCGGGACAGGGTACAATGAGCAGTTCTTC.

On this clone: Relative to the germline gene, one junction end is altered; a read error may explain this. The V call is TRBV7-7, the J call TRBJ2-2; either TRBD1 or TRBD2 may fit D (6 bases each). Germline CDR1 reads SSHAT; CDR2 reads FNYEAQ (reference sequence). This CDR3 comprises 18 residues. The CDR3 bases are TGTGCTAGCAGCTCCCGCCCGGTGGAGGGGGGCGGGACCGGGGAGCTGTTTTTT. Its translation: CASSSRPVEGGGTGELFF.

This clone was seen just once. The CDR3 nucleotides read TGTGCCAGCAGCCCCCAAGGCCTCTTTGGCTACACCTTC. Protein: CASSPQGLFGYTF. The chain has TRBV7-9 and TRBJ1-2; the D is unclear. Trimming stripped 5 bases from V and 7 bases from J, with 14 bases between. The CDR3 runs 13 residues. Germline V gene data show CDR1 as SEHNR and CDR2 as FQNEAQ (reference sequence).

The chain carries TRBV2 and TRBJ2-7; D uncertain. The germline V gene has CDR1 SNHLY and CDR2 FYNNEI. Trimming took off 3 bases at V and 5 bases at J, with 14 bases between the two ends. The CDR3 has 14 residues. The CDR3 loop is CASSDVLRGDEQYF. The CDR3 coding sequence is TGTGCCAGCAGTGACGTGTTAAGAGGAGACGAGCAGTACTTC.

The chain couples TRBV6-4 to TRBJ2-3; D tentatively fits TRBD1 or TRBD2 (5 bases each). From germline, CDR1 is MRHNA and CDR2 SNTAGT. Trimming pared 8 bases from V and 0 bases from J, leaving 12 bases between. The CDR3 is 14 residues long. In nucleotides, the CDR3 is TGTGCCAGCCGCCCGGGACCCAGCACAGATACGCAGTATTTT. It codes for CASRPGPSTDTQYF.

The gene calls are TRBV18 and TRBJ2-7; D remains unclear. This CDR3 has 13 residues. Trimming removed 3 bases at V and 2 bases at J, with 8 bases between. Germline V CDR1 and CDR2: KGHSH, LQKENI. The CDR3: CASSPAAAYEQYF. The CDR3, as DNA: TGTGCCAGCTCACCCGCCGCCGCCTACGAGCAGTACTTC.

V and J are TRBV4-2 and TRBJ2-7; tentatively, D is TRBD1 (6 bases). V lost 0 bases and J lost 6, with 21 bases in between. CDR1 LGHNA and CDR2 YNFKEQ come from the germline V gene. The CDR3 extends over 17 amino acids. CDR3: CASSQDGKVGAPGEQYF. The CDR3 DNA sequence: TGTGCCAGCAGCCAAGACGGCAAGGTGGGGGCCCCGGGCGAGCAGTACTTC.

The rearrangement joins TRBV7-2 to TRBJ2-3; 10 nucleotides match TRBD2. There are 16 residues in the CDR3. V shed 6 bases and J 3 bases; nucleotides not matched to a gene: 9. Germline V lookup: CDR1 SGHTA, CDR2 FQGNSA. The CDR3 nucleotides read TGTGCCAGCAGACGAAGCGGGGGGGCCGGGACAGATACGCAGTATTTT. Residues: CASRRSGGAGTDTQYF.

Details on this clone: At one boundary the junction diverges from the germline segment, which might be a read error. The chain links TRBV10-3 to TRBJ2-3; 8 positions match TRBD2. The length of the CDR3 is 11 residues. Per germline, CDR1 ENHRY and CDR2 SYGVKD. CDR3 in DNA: TGTGCCATCAAGGGCGGGGGGACGTGTTCTTTT. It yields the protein CAIKGGGTCSF.

The DNA of the CDR3 is TGTGCCAGTAGTATAGCCGTACTAACTAGCTTAAGGGCCACAGATACGCAGTATTTT. As protein: CASSIAVLTSLRATDTQYF. The V gene is TRBV19, the J gene TRBJ2-3, with D possibly matching TRBD2 (6 bases). Trimming took 1 base from V and 2 from J, leaving 22 bases between them. The CDR3 length is 19 residues. Germline assignment: CDR1 LNHDA and CDR2 SQIVND (reference sequence).

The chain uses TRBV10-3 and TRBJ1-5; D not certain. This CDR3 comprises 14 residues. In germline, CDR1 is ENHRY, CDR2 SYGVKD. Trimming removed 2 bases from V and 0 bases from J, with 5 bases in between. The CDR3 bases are TGTGCCATCAGTGAGGAACGTAGCAATCAGCCCCAGCATTTT. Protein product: CAISEERSNQPQHF.

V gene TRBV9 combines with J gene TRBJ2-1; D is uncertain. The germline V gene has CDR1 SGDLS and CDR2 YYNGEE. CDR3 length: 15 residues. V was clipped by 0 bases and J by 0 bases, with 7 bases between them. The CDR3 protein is CASSVGHSSYNEQFF. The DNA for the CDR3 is TGTGCCAGCAGCGTAGGACACAGCTCCTACAATGAGCAGTTCTTC.

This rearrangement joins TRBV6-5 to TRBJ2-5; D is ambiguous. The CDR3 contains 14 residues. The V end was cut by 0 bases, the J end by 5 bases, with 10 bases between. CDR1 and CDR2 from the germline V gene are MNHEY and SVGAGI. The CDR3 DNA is TGTGCCAGCAGTTACTCGCTGTCTTCCGAGACCCAGTACTTC. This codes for CASSYSLSSETQYF.

The CDR3, as DNA: TGCGCCAGCAGCTCCGGACAGGGCGGGAACACTGAAGCTTTCTTT. Its translation is CASSSGQGGNTEAFF. This rearrangement joins TRBV5-1 to TRBJ1-1, with 8 bases matching TRBD1. Germline V gene lookup returns CDR1 SGHRS and CDR2 YFSETQ. This CDR3 is built from 15 residues. V shed 3 bases, J shed 1 base, and the junction held 5 bases outside the gene matches.

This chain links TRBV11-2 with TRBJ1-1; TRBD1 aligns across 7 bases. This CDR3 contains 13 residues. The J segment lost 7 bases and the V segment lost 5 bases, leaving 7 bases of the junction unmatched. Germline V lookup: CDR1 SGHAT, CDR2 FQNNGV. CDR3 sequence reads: CASSLPGTDEAFF. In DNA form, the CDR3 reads TGTGCCAGCAGCCTTCCCGGGACAGATGAAGCTTTCTTT.